Shown below are 28 T cell receptor beta chains from a single sample sequenced in a study of human T cells and chemical hapten exposure. TCRdb re-called the RACE reads with MiXCR, one entry per CDR3 protein. The table includes roughly 110,000 distinct CDR3 sequences, roughly 12% detected once. Time point specified: pre-sensitization, week 0. Treatment indicated: therapeutic diphenylcyclopropenone sensitization with weekly scalp DPC. The source was whole blood, collected in connection with sensitization to the hapten diphenylcyclopropenone (DPC). These receptors originate from a woman aged 45-65 years with alopecia areata. Some clones in this sample may be carry-over from other donors' samples.

This clonotype appeared a few times. The genes are TRBV12-3 or TRBV12-4 and TRBJ1-2, with 8 positions matching TRBD1. The CDR3 runs 13 residues. Trimming removed 8 bases from V and 9 bases from J; junction bases left unmatched: 11. The CDR3 region has the DNA TGTGCCAGCTCTTTAGGGCAGGGGGCGAGCTACACCTTC. Protein product: CASSLGQGASYTF.

There are a few counts of this clonotype. This chain uses TRBV7-8 with TRBJ1-2, with D possibly TRBD1 on 6 matching bases. CDR3 length equals 14 residues. CDR1 is SGHVS, CDR2 FQNEAQ, per germline. V lost 3 bases and J lost 6, with 14 bases in between. Here the CDR3 reads CASSFTQTGNGYTF. In DNA form, the CDR3 reads TGTGCCAGCAGCTTCACTCAAACAGGGAATGGCTACACCTTC.

This clonotype was counted many times. This chain joins TRBV6-2 or TRBV6-3 and TRBJ1-5; no firm D call. Trimming took off 5 bases at V and 1 base at J, with 15 bases between the two ends. The CDR3 spans 16 residues. The germline V gene encodes CDR1 MNHEY and CDR2 SVGEGT. The CDR3 reads CASSPGSPGSNQPQHF. The CDR3 DNA reads as TGTGCCAGCAGTCCCGGGAGCCCTGGGAGCAATCAGCCCCAGCATTTT.

This clonotype appeared many times. The gene calls are TRBV28 and TRBJ1-5; D is uncertain. V gave up 5 bases and J gave up 6 bases, with 23 bases separating them. Germline V gene sequence: CDR1 MDHEN, CDR2 SYDVKM. The length of the CDR3 is 17 residues. The CDR3 sequence is CASSPPRRSMVGQPQHF. DNA of the CDR3: TGTGCCAGCAGTCCCCCCCGGAGGTCCATGGTCGGTCAGCCCCAGCATTTT.

This clonotype was detected only a few times. The chain employs TRBV7-9 and TRBJ2-3; tentative D call: TRBD2 (6 bases). The CDR3 is 15 residues long. Germline values: CDR1 SEHNR, CDR2 FQNEAQ (reference sequence). The V and J ends lost 1 base and 2 bases respectively, with 10 bases between them. The CDR3 DNA follows: TGTGCCAGCAGCTTAGAGGGACTTCTCACAGATACGCAGTATTTT. Its translation is CASSLEGLLTDTQYF.

The table lists this clonotype with many counts. This sequence joins TRBV19 and TRBJ2-3, with 7 bases matching TRBD2. V lost 4 bases and J lost 6; bases outside the gene matches: 13. Germline CDR1 LNHDA, CDR2 SQIVND (reference sequence). This CDR3 contains 16 residues. CDR3 sequence (DNA): TGTGCCAGTAGTAGGGCTAGCGGCCCTATTTGGGATACGCAGTATTTT. This codes for CASSRASGPIWDTQYF.

The genes are TRBV10-3 and TRBJ1-5; TRBD1 might be the D (6 bases). The V end lost 6 bases, the J end lost 1 base, and 10 bases lay between the germline ends. This CDR3 has 14 amino acids. Germline V gives CDR1 ENHRY, CDR2 SYGVKD. CDR3 residues: CAIRARGSNQPQHF. CDR3 nucleotide sequence: TGTGCCATCAGGGCGAGGGGGAGCAATCAGCCCCAGCATTTT.

This clonotype has a handful of counts. This chain connects TRBV20-1 to TRBJ1-1; D is ambiguous. The CDR3 contains 14 residues. V was cut by 0 bases and J by 2 bases, with 10 bases left in between. Germline V gene sequence: CDR1 DFQATT, CDR2 SNEGSKA (reference sequence). For the CDR3, the DNA is TGCAGTGCTAGAGAAGGGCGGTTTAACACTGAAGCTTTCTTT. Its protein is CSAREGRFNTEAFF.

This clonotype showed up many times. CDR3 loop: CASSHGGLSYNEQFF. Here the CDR3 DNA reads TGTGCCAGCAGCCACGGGGGCCTTTCCTACAATGAGCAGTTCTTC. The chain is built from TRBV7-7 and TRBJ2-1, with D possibly called TRBD1 or TRBD2 (6 bases each). Trimming removed 5 bases at V and 1 base at J, with 12 bases between. There are 15 residues in the CDR3. Germline V gene lookup returns CDR1 SSHAT and CDR2 FNYEAQ (reference sequence). Looking up the rest from reference TRBV7-7 and TRBJ2-1 gives the full variable domain: GAGVSQSPRYKVTKRGQDVTLRCDPISSHATLYWYQQALGQGPEFLTYFNYEAQPDKSGLPSDRFSAERPEGSISTLTIQRTEQRDSAMYRCASSHGGLSYNEQFFGPGTRLTVL.

This clonotype was counted a few times. In DNA form, the CDR3 reads TGCAGCGTGGACAGGGGATGGAATCAGCCCCAGCATTTT. The encoded protein is CSVDRGWNQPQHF. The chain has TRBV20-1 and TRBJ1-5, with TRBD1 identical over 9 bases. The V gene's germline CDR1 is DFQATT and CDR2 SNEGSKA (reference sequence). The CDR3 has 13 residues.

This clonotype was observed a few times. This chain joins TRBV12-3 or TRBV12-4 and TRBJ1-4, with D possibly TRBD1 on 5 matching bases. This CDR3 is built from 14 residues. V was trimmed by 2 bases and J by 8 bases, leaving 12 bases between them. Here the CDR3 reads CASSLSGAGEKLFF. The CDR3 nucleotides are TGTGCCAGCAGTTTATCCGGGGCAGGAGAAAAACTGTTTTTT.

In nucleotides, the CDR3 is TGTGCCAGCTCACAGTGGGACACCGGGGAGCTGTTTTTT. Protein sequence: CASSQWDTGELFF. The chain couples TRBV18 to TRBJ2-2; D gene unclear. Trimming removed 4 bases at V and 3 bases at J, with 6 bases between. Germline V gives CDR1 KGHSH, CDR2 LQKENI. This CDR3 has 13 residues.

In this sample, this clonotype turned up a few times. This sequence joins TRBV4-1 and TRBJ2-7; D possibly matches TRBD1 or TRBD2 (5 bases each). The CDR3 consists of 14 residues. The germline V and J ends were trimmed by 2 bases and 3 bases, with 11 bases remaining between them. Germline V lookup: CDR1 MGHRA, CDR2 YSYEKL. CDR3 DNA sequence: TGCGCCAGCAGCCAACGGGACCAGAGCTACGAGCAGTACTTC. Translated: CASSQRDQSYEQYF.

The rearrangement links TRBV6-2 or TRBV6-3 to TRBJ2-2; D may be TRBD1 or TRBD2 (6 bases each). The ends were cut back, 0 bases at V and 2 bases at J, with 16 bases in the middle. CDR3 length: 18 amino acids. Germline CDR1 and CDR2: MNHEY and SVGEGT. The CDR3 bases are TGTGCCAGCAGTTACTCGAGCGGCCGGGGGCTTAACACCGGGGAGCTGTTTTTT. Translating it yields CASSYSSGRGLNTGELFF.

Many counts were recorded for this clonotype. V gene TRBV29-1 combines with J gene TRBJ2-2; D not resolved. Trimming took off 7 bases at V and 1 base at J, with 7 bases between the two ends. CDR1 and CDR2 from the germline V gene are SQVTM and ANQGSEA. This CDR3 has 12 amino acids. This CDR3 reads CSGWENTGELFF. DNA for the CDR3: TGCAGCGGATGGGAGAACACCGGGGAGCTGTTTTTT.

This chain joins TRBV7-9 and TRBJ2-7, with D uncertain. The CDR3 is 11 residues long. V shed 5 bases and J shed 3 bases, with 5 bases lying between them. Germline V gives CDR1 SEHNR, CDR2 FQNEAQ (reference sequence). This CDR3 reads CASSPVYEQYF. The CDR3 coding sequence is TGTGCCAGCAGCCCTGTCTACGAGCAGTACTTC.

V is TRBV20-1 and J is TRBJ1-1; TRBD1 matches at 12 bases. Germline lookup yields CDR1 DFQATT and CDR2 SNEGSKA (reference sequence). This CDR3 is 16 amino acids long. The trim removed 6 bases at V and 0 bases at J, leaving 8 bases unmatched. CDR3 in DNA: TGCAGTGCCAGGGACAGGGGGCTAACCTTGAACACTGAAGCTTTCTTT. Amino acid sequence: CSARDRGLTLNTEAFF.

The gene calls are TRBV28 and TRBJ2-1; D possibly corresponds to TRBD2 (5 bases). V was trimmed by 5 bases and J by 5 bases, leaving 10 bases between them. CDR1 MDHEN and CDR2 SYDVKM come from the germline V gene. This CDR3 comprises 13 residues. The CDR3 sequence: CASSPGFNNEQFF. The DNA for the CDR3 is TGTGCCAGCAGTCCGGGGTTTAACAATGAGCAGTTCTTC.

This rearrangement joins TRBV13 to TRBJ2-5; unclear D gene. Germline V gene data show CDR1 as PRHDT and CDR2 as FYEKMQ (reference sequence). The V and J ends lost 2 bases and 3 bases respectively, with 13 bases between them. This CDR3 has 15 amino acids. The CDR3 nucleotides read TGTGCCAGCAGCTTAAGGCGCGGTATTAAAGAGACCCAGTACTTC. Translated, it gives CASSLRRGIKETQYF.

This clonotype was recorded many times. The genes are TRBV7-2 and TRBJ2-3; D unclear. CDR3 size: 15 residues. Trimming took 6 bases from V and 0 from J, leaving 13 bases between them. CDR1 and CDR2 from the germline V gene are SGHTA and FQGNSA. This CDR3 is CASSPVAQSTDTQYF. In DNA form, the CDR3 reads TGTGCCAGCAGTCCAGTAGCCCAGAGCACAGATACGCAGTATTTT.

This clonotype was counted at least ten times. The genes are TRBV2 and TRBJ2-1; a possible D gene is TRBD1 (5 bases). The V gene lost 6 bases and the J gene lost 0 bases, with 9 bases spanning the gap. This CDR3 has 14 amino acids. Germline assignment: CDR1 SNHLY and CDR2 FYNNEI. The CDR3 DNA follows: TGTGCCAGCAGGCGACAGAGCTCCTACAATGAGCAGTTCTTC. The encoded protein is CASRRQSSYNEQFF.

This clonotype was seen only a few times. This sequence joins TRBV14 and TRBJ2-3, with 10 bases identical to TRBD2. The CDR3 is 16 residues long. The V gene's germline CDR1 is SGHDN and CDR2 FVKESK. V was pared by 3 bases and J by 7 bases, with 10 bases of the junction left unmatched. CDR3 DNA: TGTGCCAGCAGCCAGTACAGCGGGGGGGCCGCGAATACGCAGTATTTT. Protein product: CASSQYSGGAANTQYF.

The V and J genes are TRBV3-1 and TRBJ2-7, with 7 bases that match TRBD1. CDR1 is LGHDT, CDR2 YNNKEL, per germline (reference sequence). The CDR3 is made up of 14 amino acids. V was clipped by 4 bases and J by 3 bases; unmatched bases: 6. The chain's CDR3 is CASSRTGQSYEQYF. In DNA, the CDR3 is TGTGCCAGCAGCCGCACGGGACAGAGCTACGAGCAGTACTTC.

V usage is TRBV7-2 and J usage is TRBJ2-5, with a possible D match to TRBD1 (7 bases). Trimming took off 3 bases at V and 2 bases at J, with 16 bases between the two ends. This CDR3 is 16 amino acids long. CDR1 is SGHTA, CDR2 FQGNSA, per germline. CDR3 DNA sequence: TGTGCCAGCAGCTTCTCGCGGGACAGAGATCAAGAGACCCAGTACTTC. Protein sequence: CASSFSRDRDQETQYF.

The genes are TRBV9 and TRBJ1-1; 9 bases map to TRBD1. Germline assignment: CDR1 SGDLS and CDR2 YYNGEE. Unmatched junction bases numbered 6, after V lost 4 bases and J lost 5 bases. The CDR3 runs 14 residues. The DNA of the CDR3 is TGTGCCAGCAGCTCCACAGGGGGCTTAACTGAAGCTTTCTTT. This translates into CASSSTGGLTEAFF.

The sample holds a few counts of this clonotype. This chain links TRBV20-1 with TRBJ1-4; 8 bases are shared with TRBD1. The V gene's germline CDR1 is DFQATT and CDR2 SNEGSKA (reference sequence). V lost 6 bases to trimming and J lost 0 bases; unmatched junction nucleotides: 6. This CDR3 is built from 15 residues. Written as DNA, the CDR3 is TGCAGTGCCCCAGGACAGGGTACAACTAATGAAAAACTGTTTTTT. It yields the protein CSAPGQGTTNEKLFF.

This clonotype was observed at least ten times. The V and J genes are TRBV12-3 or TRBV12-4 and TRBJ1-1, with D unclear. The CDR3 spans 16 residues. V was shortened by 5 bases and J by 1 base, with 17 bases between the two germline ends. The CDR3 DNA is TGTGCCAGCAGTCCCCAAAACCAACAGAGGAACACTGAAGCTTTCTTT. This gives the protein CASSPQNQQRNTEAFF.

This clonotype was counted at least ten times. The chain carries TRBV4-1 and TRBJ2-1, with a weak D call TRBD1 (5 bases). The germline V gene encodes CDR1 MGHRA and CDR2 YSYEKL. V lost 1 base, J lost 11 bases, and 15 bases lay in between. The CDR3 totals 14 residues. The chain's CDR3 is CASSQVILDTQQFF. The CDR3 DNA reads TGCGCCAGCAGCCAAGTTATTTTGGACACCCAGCAGTTCTTC.